Listed below are T cell receptor beta chains from one sample, sequenced in a study of CD8 T cells in Susac syndrome. A single record per CDR3 protein comes from TCRdb applying MiXCR to the immunoSEQ multiplex PCR reads. The table shows some 110,000 distinct CDR3 sequences, with 90% to 95% occurring only once. The sample taken for sequencing was CD4+ T cells from PBMCs. Source of these receptors: a human donor with multiple sclerosis. The CDR3 runs from the conserved cysteine through the conserved F or W. The D gene is left open where the match is weak.

d_gene: NA
v_gene: TRBV11-3
j_gene: TRBJ2-7
CDR3aa: CASSPILGSRAYEQYF
CDR3nt: TGTGCCAGCAGCCCGATCCTGGGGTCCCGGGCCTACGAGCAGTACTTC

d_gene: NA
v_gene: TRBV20-1
j_gene: TRBJ2-3
CDR3aa: CTLQGELSTDTQYF
CDR3nt: TGCACCCTACAGGGTGAGCTCAGCACAGATACGCAGTATTTT

d_gene: NA
v_gene: TRBV20-1
j_gene: TRBJ2-5
CDR3aa: CSAFLYSGSDETQYF
CDR3nt: TGCAGTGCTTTTCTTTACTCCGGCTCGGATGAGACCCAGTACTTC

d_gene: NA
v_gene: TRBV20-1
j_gene: TRBJ1-5
CDR3aa: CSVGGTISNQPQHF
CDR3nt: TGCAGTGTGGGGGGCACCATTAGCAATCAGCCCCAGCATTTT

d_gene: NA
v_gene: TRBV2
j_gene: TRBJ1-4
CDR3aa: CASRFEGSSNEKLFF
CDR3nt: TGTGCCAGCAGGTTTGAGGGATCGAGTAATGAAAAACTGTTTTTT

d_gene: NA
v_gene: TRBV9
j_gene: TRBJ2-7
CDR3aa: CASSTPTSSEQYF
CDR3nt: TGTGCCAGCAGCACCCCGACTAGTTCCGAGCAGTACTTC

d_gene: NA
v_gene: TRBV30
j_gene: TRBJ1-2
CDR3aa: CAWSVSGNYGYTF
CDR3nt: TGTGCCTGGAGTGTATCCGGGAACTATGGCTACACCTTC

d_gene: NA
v_gene: TRBV3-1
j_gene: TRBJ2-7
CDR3aa: CASSQDHGGRYEQYF
CDR3nt: TGTGCCAGCAGCCAAGATCACGGGGGGCGCTACGAGCAGTACTTC

d_gene: TRBD1
v_gene: TRBV7-2
j_gene: TRBJ2-3
CDR3aa: CASSLLSARGDTQYF
CDR3nt: TGTGCCAGCAGCTTACTATCCGCCAGGGGGGATACGCAGTATTTT

d_gene: TRBD2
v_gene: TRBV20-1
j_gene: TRBJ2-1
CDR3aa: CSARGLARHNEQFF
CDR3nt: TGCAGTGCTAGGGGACTAGCACGCCACAATGAGCAGTTCTTC

d_gene: NA
v_gene: TRBV4-1
j_gene: TRBJ1-1
CDR3aa: CASSQDPRQVNTEAFF
CDR3nt: TGCGCCAGCAGCCAAGACCCCAGGCAAGTGAACACTGAAGCTTTCTTT

d_gene: NA
v_gene: TRBV19
j_gene: TRBJ2-2
CDR3aa: CASSRKQYTGELFF
CDR3nt: TGTGCCAGTAGTCGGAAACAGTACACCGGGGAGCTGTTTTTT

d_gene: NA
v_gene: TRBV20-1
j_gene: TRBJ1-2
CDR3aa: CSATGTSYGYTF
CDR3nt: TGCAGTGCTACCGGGACCTCATATGGCTACACCTTC

d_gene: NA
v_gene: TRBV20-1
j_gene: TRBJ1-1
CDR3aa: CRGAGQVNTEAFF
CDR3nt: TGCAGGGGGGCAGGACAAGTGAACACTGAAGCTTTCTTT

d_gene: NA
v_gene: TRBV7-9
j_gene: TRBJ1-1
CDR3aa: CASSYVGVSTEAFF
CDR3nt: TGTGCCAGCAGCTACGTGGGGGTTAGCACTGAAGCTTTCTTT

d_gene: NA
v_gene: TRBV7-2
j_gene: TRBJ1-1
CDR3aa: CASSSWDTGGTEAFF
CDR3nt: TGTGCCAGCAGCTCCTGGGACACCGGAGGGACTGAAGCTTTCTTT

d_gene: NA
v_gene: TRBV19
j_gene: TRBJ1-1
CDR3aa: CASSRDAWGTEAFF
CDR3nt: TGTGCCAGTAGTCGAGACGCTTGGGGGACTGAAGCTTTCTTT

d_gene: NA
v_gene: TRBV7-2
j_gene: TRBJ1-1
CDR3aa: CASRRDTNTEAFF
CDR3nt: TGTGCCAGCAGGCGGGACACCAACACTGAAGCTTTCTTT

d_gene: NA
v_gene: TRBV25-1
j_gene: TRBJ1-4
CDR3aa: CASSAGGTGKLFF
CDR3nt: TGTGCCAGCAGTGCGGGGGGTACAGGAAAACTGTTTTTT

d_gene: TRBD1
v_gene: TRBV5-1
j_gene: TRBJ2-6
CDR3aa: CASSSQGAGANVLTF
CDR3nt: TGCGCCAGCAGCTCTCAGGGGGCCGGGGCCAACGTCCTGACTTTC